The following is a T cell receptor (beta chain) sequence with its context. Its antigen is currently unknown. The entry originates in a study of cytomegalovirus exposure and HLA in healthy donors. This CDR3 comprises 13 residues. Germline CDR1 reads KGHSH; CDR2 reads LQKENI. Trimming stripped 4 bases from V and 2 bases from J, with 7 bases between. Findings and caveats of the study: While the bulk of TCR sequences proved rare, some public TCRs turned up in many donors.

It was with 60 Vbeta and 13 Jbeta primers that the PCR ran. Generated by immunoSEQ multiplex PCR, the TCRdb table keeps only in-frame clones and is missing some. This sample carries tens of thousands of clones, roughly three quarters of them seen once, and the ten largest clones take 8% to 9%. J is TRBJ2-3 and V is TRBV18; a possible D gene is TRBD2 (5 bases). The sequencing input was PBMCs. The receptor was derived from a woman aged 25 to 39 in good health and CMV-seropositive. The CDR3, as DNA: TGTGCCAGCTCACAGCGGAACACAGATACGCAGTATTTT. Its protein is CASSQRNTDTQYF.